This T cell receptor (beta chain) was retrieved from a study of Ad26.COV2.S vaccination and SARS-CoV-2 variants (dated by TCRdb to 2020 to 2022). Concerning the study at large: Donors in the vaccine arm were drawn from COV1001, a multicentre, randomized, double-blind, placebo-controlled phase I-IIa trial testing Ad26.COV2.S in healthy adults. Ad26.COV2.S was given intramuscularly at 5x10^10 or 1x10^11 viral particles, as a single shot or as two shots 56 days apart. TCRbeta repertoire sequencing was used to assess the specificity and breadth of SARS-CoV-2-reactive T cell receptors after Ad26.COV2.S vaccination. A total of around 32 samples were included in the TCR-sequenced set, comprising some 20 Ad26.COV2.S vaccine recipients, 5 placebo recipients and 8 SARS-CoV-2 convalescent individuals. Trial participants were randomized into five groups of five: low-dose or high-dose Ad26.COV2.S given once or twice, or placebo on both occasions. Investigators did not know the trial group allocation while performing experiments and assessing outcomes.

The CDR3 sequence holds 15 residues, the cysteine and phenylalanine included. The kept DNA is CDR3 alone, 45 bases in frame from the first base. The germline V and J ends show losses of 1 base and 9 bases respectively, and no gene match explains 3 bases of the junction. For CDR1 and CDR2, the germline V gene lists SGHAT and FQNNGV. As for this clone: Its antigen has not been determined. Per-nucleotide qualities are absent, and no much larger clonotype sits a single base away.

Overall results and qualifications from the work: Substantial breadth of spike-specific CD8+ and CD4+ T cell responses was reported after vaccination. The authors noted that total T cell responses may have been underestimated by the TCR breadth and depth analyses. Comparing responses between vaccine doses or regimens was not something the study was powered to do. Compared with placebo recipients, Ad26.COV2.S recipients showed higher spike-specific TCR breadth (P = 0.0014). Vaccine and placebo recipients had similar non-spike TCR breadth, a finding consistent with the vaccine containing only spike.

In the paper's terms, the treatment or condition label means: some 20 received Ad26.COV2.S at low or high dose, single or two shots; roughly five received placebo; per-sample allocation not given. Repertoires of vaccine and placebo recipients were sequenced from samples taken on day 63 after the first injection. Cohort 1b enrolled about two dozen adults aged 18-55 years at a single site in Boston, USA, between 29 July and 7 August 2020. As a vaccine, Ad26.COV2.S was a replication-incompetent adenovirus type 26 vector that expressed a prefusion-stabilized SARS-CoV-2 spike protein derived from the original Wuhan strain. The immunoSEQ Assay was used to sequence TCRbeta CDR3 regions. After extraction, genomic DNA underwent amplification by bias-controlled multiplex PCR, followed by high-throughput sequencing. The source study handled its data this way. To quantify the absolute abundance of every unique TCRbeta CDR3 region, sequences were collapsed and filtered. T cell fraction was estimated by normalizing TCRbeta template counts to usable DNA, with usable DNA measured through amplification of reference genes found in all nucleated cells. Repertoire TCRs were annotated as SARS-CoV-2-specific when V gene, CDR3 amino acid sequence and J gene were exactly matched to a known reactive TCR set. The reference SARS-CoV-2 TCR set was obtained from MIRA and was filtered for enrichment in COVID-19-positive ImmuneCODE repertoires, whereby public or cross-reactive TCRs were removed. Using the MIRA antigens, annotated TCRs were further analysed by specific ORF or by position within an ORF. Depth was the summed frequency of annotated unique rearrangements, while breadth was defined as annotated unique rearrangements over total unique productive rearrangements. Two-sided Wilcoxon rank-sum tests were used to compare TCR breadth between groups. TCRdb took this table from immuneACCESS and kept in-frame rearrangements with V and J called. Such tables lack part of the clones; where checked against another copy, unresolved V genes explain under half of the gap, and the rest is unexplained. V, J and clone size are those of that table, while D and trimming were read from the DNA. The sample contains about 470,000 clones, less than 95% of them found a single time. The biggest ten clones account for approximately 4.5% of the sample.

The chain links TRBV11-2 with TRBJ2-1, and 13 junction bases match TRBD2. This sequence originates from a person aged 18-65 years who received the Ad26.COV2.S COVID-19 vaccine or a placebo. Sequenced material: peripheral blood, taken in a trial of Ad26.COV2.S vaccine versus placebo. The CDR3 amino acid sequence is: CASSLGTSGSSEQFF. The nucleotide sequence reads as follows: TGTGCCAGCAGCTTAGGGACTAGCGGGAGTTCTGAGCAGTTCTTC.